This T cell receptor beta chain was recovered during a study of T cell responses to AZD1222 COVID-19 vaccine. Findings of the study overall: Repertoires were collected only later (after the peak T cell response had occurred).

The V end lost 6 bases, the J end lost 4 bases, and 10 bases lay between the germline ends. Germline-derived CDR1 and CDR2 are LNHDA and SQIVND (reference sequence). The CDR3 covers 13 residues. Sequencing was performed with immunoSEQ multiplex PCR; in TCRdb, only in-frame clones are kept and a portion is missing. The sample records some 95,000 clones, approximately 83% being singletons. This clone was counted only a few times. Its antigen is unidentified. V is TRBV19 and J is TRBJ1-3; D is possibly TRBD1 (5 bases). The TCR sequence derives from an adult in good health. Here the sequenced sample was peripheral blood, taken on day 0 of AZD1222 vaccination. As DNA, the CDR3 is TGTGCCAGTAGCAGGGCTTCAGGAAACACCATATATTTT. Translation gives CASSRASGNTIYF.